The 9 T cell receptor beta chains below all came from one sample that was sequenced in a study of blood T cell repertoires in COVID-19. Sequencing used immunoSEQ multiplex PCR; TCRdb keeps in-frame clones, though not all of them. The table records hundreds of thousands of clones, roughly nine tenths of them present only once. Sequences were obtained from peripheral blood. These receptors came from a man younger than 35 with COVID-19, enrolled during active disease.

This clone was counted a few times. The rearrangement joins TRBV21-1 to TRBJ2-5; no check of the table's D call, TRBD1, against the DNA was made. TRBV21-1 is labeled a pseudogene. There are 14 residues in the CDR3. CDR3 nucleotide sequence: TGTGCCAGCAGCAAAGGAGACAGGGGAGAGACCCAGTACTTC. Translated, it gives CASSKGDRGETQYF.

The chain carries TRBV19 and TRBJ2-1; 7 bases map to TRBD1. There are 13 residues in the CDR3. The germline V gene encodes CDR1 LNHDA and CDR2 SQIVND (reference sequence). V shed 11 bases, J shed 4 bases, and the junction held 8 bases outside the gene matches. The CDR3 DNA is TGTGCCTCCGGGGACAGACCATACAATGAGCAGTTCTTC. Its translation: CASGDRPYNEQFF.

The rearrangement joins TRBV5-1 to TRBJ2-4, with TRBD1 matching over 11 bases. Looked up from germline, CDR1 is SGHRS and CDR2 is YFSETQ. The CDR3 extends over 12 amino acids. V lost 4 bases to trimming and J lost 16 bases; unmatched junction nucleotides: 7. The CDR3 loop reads CASSPDRGLVYF. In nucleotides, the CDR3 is TGCGCCAGCAGCCCGGACAGGGGGCTAGTATACTTC.

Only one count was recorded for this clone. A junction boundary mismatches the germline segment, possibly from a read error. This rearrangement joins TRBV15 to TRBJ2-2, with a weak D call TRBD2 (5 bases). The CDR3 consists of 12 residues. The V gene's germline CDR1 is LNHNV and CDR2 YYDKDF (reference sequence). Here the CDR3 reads CATSSSGWELFF. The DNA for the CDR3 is TGTGCCACCAGCAGTTCGGGGTGGGAGTTGTTTTTT. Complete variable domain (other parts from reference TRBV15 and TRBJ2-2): DAMVIQNPRYQVTQFGKPVTLSCSQTLNHNVMYWYQQKSSQAPKLLFHYYDKDFNNEADTPDNFQSRRPNTSFCFLDIRSPGLGDTAMYLCATSSSGWELFFGEGSRLTVL.

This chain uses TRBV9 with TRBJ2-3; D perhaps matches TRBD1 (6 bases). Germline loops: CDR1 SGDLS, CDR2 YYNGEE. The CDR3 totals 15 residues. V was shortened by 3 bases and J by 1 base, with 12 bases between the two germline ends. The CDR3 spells CASSEQGLGTDTQYF. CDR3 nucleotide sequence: TGTGCCAGCAGCGAGCAGGGGTTGGGCACAGATACGCAGTATTTT. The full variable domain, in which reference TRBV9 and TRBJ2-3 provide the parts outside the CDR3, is DSGVTQTPKHLITATGQRVTLRCSPRSGDLSVYWYQQSLDQGLQFLIQYYNGEERAKGNILERFSAQQFPDLHSELNLSSLELGDSALYFCASSEQGLGTDTQYFGPGTRLTVL.

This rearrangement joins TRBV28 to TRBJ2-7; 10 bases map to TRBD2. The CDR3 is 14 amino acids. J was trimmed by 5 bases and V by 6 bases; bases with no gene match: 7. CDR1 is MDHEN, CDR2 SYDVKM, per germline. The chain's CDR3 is CASSPSGRAHEQYF. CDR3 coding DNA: TGTGCCAGCAGCCCAAGCGGGAGGGCCCACGAGCAGTACTTC.

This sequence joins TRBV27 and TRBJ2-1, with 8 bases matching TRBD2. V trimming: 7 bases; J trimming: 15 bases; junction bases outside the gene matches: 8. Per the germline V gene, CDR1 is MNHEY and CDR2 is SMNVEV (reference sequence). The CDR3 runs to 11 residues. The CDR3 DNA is TGTGCCAGCATATCTAGGACTAGCATGTTCTTC. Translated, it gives CASISRTSMFF.

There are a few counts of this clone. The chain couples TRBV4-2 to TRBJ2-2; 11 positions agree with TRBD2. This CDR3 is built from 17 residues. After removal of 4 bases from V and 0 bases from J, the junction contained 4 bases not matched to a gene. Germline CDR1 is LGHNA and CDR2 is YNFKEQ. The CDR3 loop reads CASSPIAGGSNTGELFF. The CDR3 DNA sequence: TGTGCCAGCAGCCCTATAGCGGGAGGGTCGAACACCGGGGAGCTGTTTTTT.

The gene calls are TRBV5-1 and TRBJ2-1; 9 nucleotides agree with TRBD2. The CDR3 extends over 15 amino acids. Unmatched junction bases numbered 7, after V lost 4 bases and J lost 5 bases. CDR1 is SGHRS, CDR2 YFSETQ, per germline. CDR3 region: CASSPGTSRDNEQFF. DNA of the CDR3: TGCGCCAGCAGCCCGGGGACTAGCAGGGACAATGAGCAGTTCTTC.